This is a list of T cell receptor beta chains from one sample in a study of T cells in narcolepsy. TCRdb's copy holds only in-frame clones and misses some; the assay was immunoSEQ multiplex PCR. This sample has fewer than 40,000 clones, with roughly 80% found just once. The sample comprised memory (CD45RA-) CD4+ T cells from blood. All receptors derive from a human donor in good health. Both conserved end residues are part of each CDR3. A D gene is named only where the DNA matches it firmly. Not every row has a clone size; where given, it reads once, few, many or a size class.

j_call | v_call | clone_size | d_call | cdr3_aa | cdr3_nt
TRBJ2-3 | TRBV19 | . | . | CASSILGDTQYF | TGTGCCAGTAGTATACTAGGGGATACGCAGTATTTT
TRBJ1-2 | TRBV5-1 | . | . | CASSLNDGANYGYTF | TGCGCCAGCAGCTTAAATGATGGAGCTAACTATGGCTACACCTTC
TRBJ2-3 | TRBV11-2 | . | TRBD2 | CASSLGLAGGLADTQYF | TGTGCCAGCAGCTTGGGACTAGCGGGGGGGCTTGCAGATACGCAGTATTTT
TRBJ1-6 | TRBV7-6 | few | TRBD1 | CASSLGGRGNSPLHF | TGTGCCAGCAGCTTAGGTGGCAGGGGGAATTCACCCCTCCACTTT
TRBJ1-2 | TRBV5-1 | . | TRBD1 | CASSPRRGPDGYTF | TGCGCCAGCAGCCCCAGGAGGGGGCCGGATGGCTACACCTTC
TRBJ1-2 | TRBV11-2 | . | TRBD1 | CASSLDGTGSYGYTF | TGTGCCAGCAGCTTAGACGGGACAGGGAGTTATGGCTACACCTTC
TRBJ1-5 | TRBV6-6 | . | . | CASSYSAGNQPQHF | TGTGCCAGCAGTTACTCGGCCGGGAATCAGCCCCAGCATTTT
TRBJ2-1 | TRBV10-1 | . | . | CASSESGVRNEQFF | TGCGCCAGCAGTGAGTCGGGGGTCAGGAATGAGCAGTTCTTC
TRBJ2-2 | TRBV4-2 | . | . | CASSQDIQGNTGELFF | TGTGCCAGCAGCCAAGATATCCAGGGGAACACCGGGGAGCTGTTTTTT
TRBJ2-7 | TRBV7-2 | few | . | CASSLGLHSYEQYF | TGTGCCAGCAGCTTAGGACTCCATTCCTACGAGCAGTACTTC
TRBJ2-7 | TRBV5-4 | . | . | CASSLGGQTGAYEQYF | TGTGCCAGCAGCTTGGGTGGTCAGACTGGAGCCTACGAGCAGTACTTC
TRBJ1-2 | TRBV6-6 | . | . | CASMDWGGAYGYTF | TGTGCCAGCATGGATTGGGGAGGAGCCTATGGCTACACCTTC
TRBJ2-3 | TRBV21-1 | . | . | CAKPQLAGVSSSSTDTQYF | TGTGCCAAACCCCAACTAGCGGGAGTGTCATCCTCTAGCACAGATACGCAGTATTTT
TRBJ2-3 | TRBV10-3 | . | . | CAISGGRGNTDTQYF | TGTGCCATCAGTGGCGGTCGGGGGAACACAGATACGCAGTATTTT
TRBJ2-5 | TRBV6-1 | . | TRBD1 | CASSENRGIQETQYF | TGTGCCAGCAGTGAAAACAGGGGGATCCAAGAGACCCAGTACTTC
TRBJ2-2 | TRBV7-9 | . | TRBD1 | CASRFRGGGNTGELFF | TGTGCCAGCAGATTCCGAGGGGGCGGGAACACCGGGGAGCTGTTTTTT
TRBJ1-2 | TRBV29-1 | . | . | CSSKTETNYGYTF | TGCAGCTCGAAGACAGAGACTAACTATGGCTACACCTTC
TRBJ2-7 | TRBV6-5 | few | . | CASRGLNYEQYF | TGTGCCAGCAGAGGCTTGAACTACGAGCAGTACTTC
TRBJ1-4 | TRBV11-1 | . | TRBD1 | CASSETGGSREKLFF | TGTGCCAGCAGCGAGACAGGGGGCTCCCGTGAAAAACTGTTTTTT
TRBJ1-1 | TRBV2 | few | . | CASSANVITEAFF | TGTGCCAGCAGTGCAAACGTTATAACTGAAGCTTTCTTT
TRBJ1-3 | TRBV11-2 | . | . | CASSRRDKLAGNTIYF | TGTGCCAGCAGCCGACGTGACAAGCTAGCAGGAAACACCATATATTTT
TRBJ1-5 | TRBV30 | . | . | CAWSAGDNQPQHF | TGTGCCTGGAGTGCAGGGGATAATCAGCCCCAGCATTTT
TRBJ2-5 | TRBV5-1 | . | TRBD2 | CASSRQAPSGQETQYF | TGCGCCAGCAGCCGCCAGGCGCCTAGCGGTCAGGAGACCCAGTACTTC
TRBJ1-1 | TRBV15 | . | TRBD1 | CATSRETGMNTEAFF | TGTGCCACCAGCAGGGAGACAGGGATGAACACTGAAGCTTTCTTT
TRBJ2-5 | TRBV5-1 | . | TRBD1 | CASSLTGEETQYF | TGCGCCAGCAGCTTGACAGGGGAAGAGACCCAGTACTTC
TRBJ1-5 | TRBV7-9 | . | . | CASSLNVDGQPQHF | TGTGCCAGCAGCTTAAACGTGGACGGGCAGCCCCAGCATTTT
TRBJ2-5 | TRBV21-1 | . | . | CASSKEEAGATQYF | TGTGCCAGCAGCAAAGAGGAGGCAGGGGCGACCCAGTACTTC
TRBJ1-2 | TRBV4-1 | . | . | CASSPGQFYGYTF | TGCGCCAGCAGCCCAGGACAGTTCTATGGCTACACCTTC
TRBJ2-2 | TRBV5-1 | few | . | CASSEGTTNTGELFF | TGCGCCAGCAGCGAAGGGACAACGAACACCGGGGAGCTGTTTTTT
TRBJ1-1 | TRBV30 | . | . | CAHSGNTEAFF | TGTGCCCATTCAGGGAACACTGAAGCTTTCTTT